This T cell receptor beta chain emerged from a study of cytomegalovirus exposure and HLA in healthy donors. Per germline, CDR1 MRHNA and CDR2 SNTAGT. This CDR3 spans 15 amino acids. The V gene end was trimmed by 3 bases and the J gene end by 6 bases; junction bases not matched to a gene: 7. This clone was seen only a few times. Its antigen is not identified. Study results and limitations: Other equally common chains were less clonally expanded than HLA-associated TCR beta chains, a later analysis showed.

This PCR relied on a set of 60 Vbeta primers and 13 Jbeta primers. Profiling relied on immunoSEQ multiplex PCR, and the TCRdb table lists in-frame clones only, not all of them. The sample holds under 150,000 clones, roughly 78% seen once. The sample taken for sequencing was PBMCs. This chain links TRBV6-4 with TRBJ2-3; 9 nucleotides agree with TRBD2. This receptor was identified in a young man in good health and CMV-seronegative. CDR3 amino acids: CASSEETSGPDTQYF. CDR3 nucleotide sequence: TGTGCCAGCAGTGAGGAGACTAGCGGTCCGGATACGCAGTATTTT.